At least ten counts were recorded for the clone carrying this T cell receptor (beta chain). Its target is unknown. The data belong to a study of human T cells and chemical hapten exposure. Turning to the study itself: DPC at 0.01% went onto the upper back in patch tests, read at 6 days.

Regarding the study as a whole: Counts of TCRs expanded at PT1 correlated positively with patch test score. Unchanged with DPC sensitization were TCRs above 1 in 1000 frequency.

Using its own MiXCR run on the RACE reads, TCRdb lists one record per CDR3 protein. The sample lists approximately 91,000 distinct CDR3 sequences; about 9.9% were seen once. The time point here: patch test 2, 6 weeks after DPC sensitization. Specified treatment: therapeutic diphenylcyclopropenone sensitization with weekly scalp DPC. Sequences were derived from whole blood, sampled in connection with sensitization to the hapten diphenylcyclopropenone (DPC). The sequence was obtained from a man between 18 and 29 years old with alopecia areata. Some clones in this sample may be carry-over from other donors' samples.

The CDR3 region is CAISTSGGNEQFF. CDR3 DNA sequence: TGTGCCATCAGTACTAGCGGGGGCAATGAGCAGTTCTTC. V gene TRBV10-3 combines with J gene TRBJ2-1; 11 bases agree with TRBD2. The J segment lost 6 bases and the V segment lost 5 bases, leaving 0 bases of the junction unmatched. Looked up from germline, CDR1 is ENHRY and CDR2 is SYGVKD. The CDR3 extends over 13 amino acids.